This record covers a single TCR beta chain. The antigen remains undetermined. These data originate in a study of shared clonotypes between healthy human individuals. CD45RO negativity and positive selection for CCR7 defined naive CD8 cells, a population that excluded terminally differentiated effector memory CD45RA+ cells. Study-level points and caveats: Clonotype sharing levels among donors were expected to vary with sequencing depth.

On sorted subsets, replicate PCRs used 200 to 250 ng DNA, or about 30,000 T cell genomes. Libraries were prepared by immunoSEQ multiplex PCR; TCRdb keeps only in-frame clonotypes and omits some of them. Here the sample spans around 2.1 million clones, around 93% being singletons. Sequencing used naive CD8+ T cells from PBMCs. This sequence was found in a man younger than 30 in good health. Some clones in this sample may be carry-over from other donors' samples.

CDR3: CASSPPKLAGTADEQFF. The CDR3 DNA follows: TGTGCCAGCTCACCACCGAAACTAGCGGGAACCGCCGATGAGCAGTTCTTC. The chain combines TRBV18 with TRBJ2-1; 10 bases agree with TRBD2. The CDR3 is made up of 17 amino acids. Germline loops: CDR1 KGHSH, CDR2 LQKENI. The ends lost 0 bases at V and 8 bases at J; junction bases unmatched: 10.